The sequence of this T cell receptor (beta chain) was determined in a study of regulatory T cells in long-lasting Graves disease. Time point in this sample: newly diagnosed GD, antithyroid drugs for less than 3 months. The authors made the TCR library using RNA they extracted from PBMCs. EDTA tubes received around 9 milliliters of collected peripheral blood. Arm-PCR with iRepertoire HTBI primers amplified the CDR3 regions for these TCR beta libraries. TCRdb fed the multiplex PCR reads into MiXCR, producing one record per CDR3 protein. The sample includes some 600,000 distinct CDR3 sequences, approximately 16% of them seen just once. These same data were also listed under a study on T cells in Graves' hyperthyroidism and ophthalmopathy. That work contributes: Diagnosis rested on symptoms, serum thyroxine and TRAb, thyroid ultrasound, and orbital computed tomography. The majority of expanded thyroid clonotypes above 0.001 also appeared in blood.

The material sequenced was peripheral blood mononuclear cells (PBMCs), taken at new diagnosis, from a patient treated with antithyroid drugs. The source is a man between 18 and 35 years old with Graves disease.

The CDR3 DNA reads TGTGCCACCAGCCTCGAGGGGACTAGCGGGAGATATGAGCAGTTCTTC. It is translated as CATSLEGTSGRYEQFF. The rearrangement joins TRBV15 to TRBJ2-1; 14 bases align to TRBD2. With 5 bases clipped from V and 8 bases from J, the junction kept 8 bases outside the gene matches. Germline-derived CDR1 and CDR2 are LNHNV and YYDKDF (reference sequence). This CDR3 is 16 amino acids long.